Shown below are 2 T cell receptor beta chains from a single sample sequenced in a study of cytomegalovirus exposure and HLA in healthy donors. 13 Jbeta primers and 60 Vbeta primers were used for the PCR. Some clones are missing from TCRdb's copy, which holds only in-frame ones; the method was immunoSEQ multiplex PCR. This sample has roughly 190,000 clones, with about 12% found just once. Sequenced: PBMCs. The source of these receptors is a man in his fifties in good health and CMV-seropositive.

This clone was found a few times. This rearrangement joins TRBV28 to TRBJ1-5, with TRBD1 matching over 10 bases. Germline V lookup: CDR1 MDHEN, CDR2 SYDVKM. J gave up 3 bases and V 5 bases, and 7 bases lay outside the gene matches. The CDR3 extends over 16 amino acids. The CDR3 DNA sequence: TGTGCCAGCAGTAGCTGGACAGGGGGATTCAATCAGCCCCAGCATTTT. Translated: CASSSWTGGFNQPQHF.

This clone was detected a few times. The J gene is TRBJ2-7, the V gene TRBV5-6; 7 bases agree with TRBD1. The length of the CDR3 is 14 residues. Trimming cost V 3 bases and J 3 bases; bases outside gene matches: 6. Germline V lookup: CDR1 SGHDT, CDR2 YYEEEE. The CDR3 DNA sequence: TGTGCCAGCAGCTCAGGGGGAATCGTCTACGAGCAGTACTTC. Protein product: CASSSGGIVYEQYF.